This TCR beta chain was recorded in a study of post-analysis software for immune sequencing data. This clonotype was recorded a few times. Its specificity is not known. Regarding the study as a whole: Normalized Chao1 diversity in multiple sclerosis patients fell significantly below that of controls. Patients showed TRBV5-6, TRBV5-1 and TRBV20-1 among a few TRBV segments more frequent than in controls.

cDNA libraries of TCR beta carried unique molecular identifiers. In TCRdb, the PCR reads were re-called with MiXCR into one record per CDR3 protein. The sample shows fewer than 600,000 distinct CDR3 sequences, roughly 46% of them seen only once. The CDR3 has 15 residues. The V end lost 7 bases, the J end lost 0 bases, and 14 bases lay between the germline ends. The clonotype was recovered from a girl under 18 with multiple sclerosis. The sequenced sample consisted of blood. The chain has TRBV12-3 or TRBV12-4 and TRBJ2-3; a possible D gene is TRBD1 (6 bases). The CDR3 nucleotides read TGTGCCAGCACCCCGGACAGAGCTAGCACAGATACGCAGTATTTT. This gives the protein CASTPDRASTDTQYF.